This T cell receptor (beta chain) was profiled in a study of long-term antiretroviral therapy in people with HIV (dated by TCRdb to 2022 to 2024). With regard to the full study: The earliest samples were collected approximately a decade before the 2015 WHO recommendation for immediate ART, a period when ART was typically delayed until CD4 counts fell. A retrospective serial study tested whether changes in peripheral blood TRB repertoire composition and diversity were associated with ART initiation and durable HIV suppression. The cohort contributed roughly 190 cryopreserved PBMC samples from 30 adults with confirmed HIV infection, collected serially over a mean of 6 years (range 1-12). Of the 25 to 30 participants with HIV, approximately ten were female. No cross-contamination during QIAcube processing turned up in test extractions that ran a monoclonal T-cell line alongside 33 polyclonal samples. Study-level results and caveats: Inferences about post-ART repertoire changes were limited because no data were available on ART adherence, viral resistance or therapy changes. The samples span the years 2004 to 2017, and the ART regimens used may be less effective than current regimens. Because cell numbers in pre-ART samples were limited, unsorted PBMC were profiled instead of sorted CD4+ and CD8+ T cells. ART initiation was associated with a significant increase in TRB diversity, but diversity stayed significantly below transplant donor controls even after long-term ART. Owing to limited PBMC availability, only the TCR beta chain was sequenced, without alpha chain pairing. At every time point, the repertoire was dominated by expanded TRB clones first identified before ART initiation, although this dominance fluctuated and, in many PLHIV, declined after ART. Compared with controls, HIV repertoires had narrower CDR3 length ranges, and the network structure pointed to an antigen-experienced repertoire that shifted only slightly toward naive after ART.

To be included, a participant needed at least one PBMC sample from before ART initiation plus at least two post-ART samples. Every participant with HIV received treatment in the United States of America. Before DNA extraction, cryopreserved samples of 1-10 million PBMC were thawed and then washed. At the time of the earliest PBMC sample, participants with HIV were aged between about 23 and 55 years. PBMC samples from each participant spanned 1-4 timepoints before ART initiation and 2-8 timepoints after ART initiation, with a median of 7 samples. For every participant, serial HIV viral load, CD4+ T-cell count, ART history and demographic data were obtained. Genomic DNA was extracted from unsorted PBMC with a Qiagen kit on a QIAcube, processed in batches of 12 samples. As encoded in the germline V gene, CDR1 is SQVTM while CDR2 is ANQGSEA. Its CDR3 holds 11 amino acids, cysteine through phenylalanine. The only DNA kept is the CDR3, 33 bases in frame from the first base. At the junction V is shortened by 7 bases and J by 6 bases, with 13 bases in between.

Note on this clone: This clone's antigen is unknown. Base-call qualities are not available, and no considerably larger clone is one nucleotide away.

The immunoSEQ hsTCRB v3.0 assay was used at survey level resolution to sequence the TRB variable region. The targeted TRB sequencing depth was roughly 40,000-55,000 T-cell genomes per sample. Pooled TRB libraries were sequenced on an Illumina MiSeq with a v3 150-cycle kit. On the study's bioinformatics: Analysis of repertoires was carried out in R inside a reproducible Nextflow workflow spanning QC, data transformation and analysis. LymphoSeq2, an R package for exploring AIRR-Seq data, was used to implement the custom analyses. A few samples that produced fewer than 5000 total TRB sequences were removed, so 150 to 200 HIV repertoires were analyzed. Among the 170 to 200 retained HIV repertoires, fewer than 65 were collected before ART initiation and approximately 130 after ART initiation. Each repertoire was downsampled to 5000 TRB nucleotide sequences, and summary statistics were averaged across 100 downsampling iterations. Only TRB sequences with CDR3 regions of at least seven amino acids were retained for analysis. Diversity was measured with a Shannon entropy-derived clonality score and the Gini coefficient. In repertoire networks, the top 5000 CDR3 amino acid sequences were linked whenever an edit distance of one separated two sequences. For TRB CDR3 amino acid sequences, antigen specificity groups and MHC restriction were predicted with GLIPH2. CDR3 amino acid sequences were matched against VDJdb and McPAS-TCR to flag known CMV, EBV, HIV or tissue antigen associations. Pre-ART, post-ART and control groups were compared with Wilcoxon signed-rank tests and Holm-Bonferroni correction. TCRdb re-hosts the immuneACCESS table, in-frame sequences only. Its copies lack some clones; in the studies checked, an unresolved V gene accounts for under half of them, and the cause for the rest is not known. The D gene and trimming were derived from the DNA, and the V and J assignments and clone size from that table. In this sample the table shows 42,000 or so clones, more than 80% of which occur a single time. Together, the top ten hold approximately 5.3% of the sample.

The TCR comes from a woman aged 45-60 years with HIV. The rearranged segments are TRBV29-1 and TRBJ2-7, with the D gene possibly TRBD1 or TRBD2, each one fitting 7 bases. The sample consisted of unsorted PBMCs, taken 3.1 years after starting antiretroviral therapy. The CDR3 region: CSAQGGGEQYF. The sequenced DNA is TGCAGCGCCCAGGGGGGGGGCGAGCAGTACTTC.